This section outlines one TCR beta chain sequence together with its context. TCRdb passed the 5' RACE reads through MiXCR, listing each CDR3 protein once. The sample includes approximately 500,000 distinct CDR3 sequences, 20% to 25% of them seen just once. CDR3 length: 15 amino acids. Germline V gene sequence: CDR1 SEHNR, CDR2 FQNEAQ (reference sequence). Trimming at V came to 5 bases and at J to 9 bases, leaving 6 bases not matched to a gene. The sample belongs to a study of identical twins. These data were also reused for a study on T cells expressing NK-cell markers. That source notes: In several experiments, an anti-gamma-delta TCR antibody restricted sorting to alpha-beta TCR T cells. The leading position in the CD3+CD56-NKG2C+ fraction of several donors also went to these clonotypes.

The sequencing sample was made of CD4+ T cells sorted from blood. This receptor was identified in a woman aged 18-35 years in good health. The V gene is TRBV7-9, the J gene TRBJ2-1, with 14 bases matching TRBD2. The CDR3: CASSVTSGGAVEQFF. The CDR3 nucleotides are TGTGCCAGCAGCGTGACTAGCGGGGGGGCGGTTGAGCAGTTCTTC.